The rows below give T cell receptor beta chains drawn from one sample of a study of blood T cell repertoires in COVID-19. Using immunoSEQ multiplex PCR, the repertoire was profiled, and TCRdb retains in-frame clones only, with some absent. The data hold about 230,000 clones, with around 80% observed a single time. The material sequenced was peripheral blood. These receptors came from a man in his forties or fifties with acute or convalescent COVID-19. Both conserved end residues are part of each CDR3. The size entry is marked missing in some rows and otherwise reads once, few, many or a size class.

>NA|TRBJ2-2|15|TRBV5-8
CASSLVRGRPGELFF
>NA|TRBJ1-5|15|TRBV7-5
CVRSTGHSINQPQHF
>NA|TRBJ1-2|13|TRBV6-5
CASSFDRVNGYTF
>NA|TRBJ1-4|14|TRBV6-6
CASIKDSANEKLFF
>once|TRBJ2-1|17|TRBV27
CASSLSSGTNYYNEQFF
>NA|TRBJ1-2|14|TRBV10-3
CAIRGTGGDYGYTF
>NA|TRBJ2-1|15|TRBV9
CASSASGSSYNEQFF
>NA|TRBJ2-1|16|TRBV5-1
CASSPGLAGGRDEQFF
>NA|TRBJ1-1|13|TRBV3-1/TRBV3-2
CASSTLQGTEAFF
>NA|TRBJ2-3|16|TRBV7-6
CASSLGLAASTDTQYF
>few|TRBJ2-2|12|TRBV7-9
CASSLISGELFF
>NA|TRBJ1-2|15|TRBV5-1
CASSLTGADPDRYTF
>NA|TRBJ2-5|14|TRBV7-2
CASSSLTSGETQYF